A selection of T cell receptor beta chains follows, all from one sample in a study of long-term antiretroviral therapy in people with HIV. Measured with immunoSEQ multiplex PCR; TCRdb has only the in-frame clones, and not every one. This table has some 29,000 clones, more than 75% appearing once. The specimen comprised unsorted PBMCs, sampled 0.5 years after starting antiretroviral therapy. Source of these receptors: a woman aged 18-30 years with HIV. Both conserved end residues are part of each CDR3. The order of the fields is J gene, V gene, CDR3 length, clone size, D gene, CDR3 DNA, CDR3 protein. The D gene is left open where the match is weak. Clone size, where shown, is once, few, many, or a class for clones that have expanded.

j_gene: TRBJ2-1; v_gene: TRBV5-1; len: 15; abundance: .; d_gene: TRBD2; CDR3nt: TGCGCCAGCAGTCGTGGACTAGCGGCCTACAATGAGCAGTTCTTC; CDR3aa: CASSRGLAAYNEQFF
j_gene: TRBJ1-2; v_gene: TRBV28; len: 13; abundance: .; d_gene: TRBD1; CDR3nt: TGTGCCAGCATAGTGGGGACAGGGGATGGCTACACCTTC; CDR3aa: CASIVGTGDGYTF
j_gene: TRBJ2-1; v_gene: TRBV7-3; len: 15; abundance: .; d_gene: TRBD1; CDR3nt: TGTGCCAGCAGCGCGACAGGGAACTCCTACAATGAGCAGTTCTTC; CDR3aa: CASSATGNSYNEQFF
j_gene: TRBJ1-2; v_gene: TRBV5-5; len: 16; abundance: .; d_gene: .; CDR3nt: TGTGCCAGCAGCTTGGTGGGTCGGACAGCCCTCTATGGCTACACCTTC; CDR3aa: CASSLVGRTALYGYTF
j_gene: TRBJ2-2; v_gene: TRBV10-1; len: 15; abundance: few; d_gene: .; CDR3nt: TGCGCCAGCAGTCTCCCGGGACGGCACCATGGGGAGCTGTTTTTT; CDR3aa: CASSLPGRHHGELFF
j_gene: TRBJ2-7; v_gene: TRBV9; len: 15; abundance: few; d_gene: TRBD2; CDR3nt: TGTGCCAGCAGCCCTATAGCGGGAGGGCCTGGGGAGCAGTACTTC; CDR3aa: CASSPIAGGPGEQYF
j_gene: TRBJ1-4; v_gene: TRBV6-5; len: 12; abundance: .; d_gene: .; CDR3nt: TGTGCCAGCAGTCCGCCAGGGGAAAAACTGTTTTTT; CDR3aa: CASSPPGEKLFF
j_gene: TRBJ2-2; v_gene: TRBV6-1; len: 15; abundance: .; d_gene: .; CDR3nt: TGTGCCAGCAAAGCGGCGCTTGGGAGCACCGGGGAGCTGTTTTTT; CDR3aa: CASKAALGSTGELFF
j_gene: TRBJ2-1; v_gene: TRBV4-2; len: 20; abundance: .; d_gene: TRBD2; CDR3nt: TGTGCCAGCAGCCAAGAGATTCAGCGGGAGGGCTGGAGCTCCTACAATGAGCAGTTCTTC; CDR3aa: CASSQEIQREGWSSYNEQFF
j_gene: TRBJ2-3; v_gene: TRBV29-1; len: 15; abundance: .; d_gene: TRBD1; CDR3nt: TGCAGCGTGTGGGTGGGGGACAGGGATAAGGATACGCAGTATTTT; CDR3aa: CSVWVGDRDKDTQYF
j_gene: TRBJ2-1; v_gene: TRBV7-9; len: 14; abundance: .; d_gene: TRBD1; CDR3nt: TGTGCCAGCAGCCAACGCACAGGGGTGGATGAGCAGTTCTTC; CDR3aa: CASSQRTGVDEQFF
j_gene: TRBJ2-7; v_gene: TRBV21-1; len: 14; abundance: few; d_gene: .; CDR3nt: TGTGCCAGCAGCAGAGGCCCGGGAATGAACGAGCAGTACTTC; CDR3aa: CASSRGPGMNEQYF
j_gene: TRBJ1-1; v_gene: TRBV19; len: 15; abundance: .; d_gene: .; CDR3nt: TGTGCCAGTAGTATTCTGGGGGCCGGTGACACTGAAGCTTTCTTT; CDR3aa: CASSILGAGDTEAFF
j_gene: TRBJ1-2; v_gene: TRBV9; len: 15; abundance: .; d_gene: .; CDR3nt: TGTGCCAGCAGCGAGACATCGGGCAGGAACTATGGCTACACCTTC; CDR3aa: CASSETSGRNYGYTF
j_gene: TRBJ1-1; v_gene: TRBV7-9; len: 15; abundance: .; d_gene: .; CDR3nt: TGTGCCAGCAGCGCCCAAGGGGCGGGGGGCACTGAAGCTTTCTTT; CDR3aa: CASSAQGAGGTEAFF
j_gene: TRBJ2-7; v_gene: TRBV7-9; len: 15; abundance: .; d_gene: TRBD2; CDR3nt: TGTGCCAGCAGCTTAGTCGATAGCGGGATTCGCGAGCAGTACTTC; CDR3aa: CASSLVDSGIREQYF
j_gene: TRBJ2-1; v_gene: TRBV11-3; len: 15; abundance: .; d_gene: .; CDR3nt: TGTGCCAGCAGCTTAGGGACGGCCACCTACAATGAGCAGTTCTTC; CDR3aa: CASSLGTATYNEQFF
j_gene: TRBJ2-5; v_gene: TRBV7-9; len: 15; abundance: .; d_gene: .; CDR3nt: TGTGCCAGCAGCTCCCCCCTAGGTTTCCAAGAGACCCAGTACTTC; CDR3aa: CASSSPLGFQETQYF
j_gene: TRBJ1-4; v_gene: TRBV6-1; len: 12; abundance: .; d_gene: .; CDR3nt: TGTGCCAGCAGTTCGCTAGATGAAAAACTGTTTTTT; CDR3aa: CASSSLDEKLFF
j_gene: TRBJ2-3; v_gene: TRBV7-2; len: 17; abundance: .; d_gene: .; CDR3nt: TGTGCCAGCAGCTTAGTTTCAGGGAGGCCCAACACAGATACGCAGTATTTT; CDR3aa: CASSLVSGRPNTDTQYF
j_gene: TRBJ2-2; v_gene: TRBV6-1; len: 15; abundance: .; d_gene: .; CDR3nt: TGTGCCAGTGAGGGGGTCCTCCGGGGGACCGGGGAGCTGTTTTTT; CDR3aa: CASEGVLRGTGELFF
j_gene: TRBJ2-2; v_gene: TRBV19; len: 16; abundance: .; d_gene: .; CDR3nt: TGTGCCAGTAGTCTATCCCCACGTATACTCACCGGGGAGCTGTTTTTT; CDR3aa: CASSLSPRILTGELFF
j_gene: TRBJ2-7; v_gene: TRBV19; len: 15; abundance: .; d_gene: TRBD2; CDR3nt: TGTGCCAGTAGCCTGACTAGCGGGCCTACCTACGAGCAGTACTTC; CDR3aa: CASSLTSGPTYEQYF
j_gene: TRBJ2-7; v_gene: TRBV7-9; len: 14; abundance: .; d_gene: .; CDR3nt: TGTGCCAGCAGCTTAGAAAAGTTCGGCTACGAGCAGTACTTC; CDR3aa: CASSLEKFGYEQYF
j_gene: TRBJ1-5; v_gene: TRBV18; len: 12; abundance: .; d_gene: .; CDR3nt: TGTGCCAGCTCAAAGGAGTCTCAGCCCCAGCATTTT; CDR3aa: CASSKESQPQHF
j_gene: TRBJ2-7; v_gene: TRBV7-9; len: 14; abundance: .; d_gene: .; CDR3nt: TGTGCCAGCAGCCACGGAGGGAACACCTACGAGCAGTACTTC; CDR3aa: CASSHGGNTYEQYF
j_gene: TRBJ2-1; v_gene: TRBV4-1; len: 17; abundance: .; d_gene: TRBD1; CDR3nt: TGCGCCAGCAGCCATAACTACCGGGACAGAAACTACAATGAGCAGTTCTTC; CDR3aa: CASSHNYRDRNYNEQFF
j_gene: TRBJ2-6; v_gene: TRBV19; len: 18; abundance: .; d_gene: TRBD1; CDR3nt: TGTGCCAGTAGTGGATTCCCGGGACAGAGCTCTGGGGCCAACGTCCTGACTTTC; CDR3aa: CASSGFPGQSSGANVLTF
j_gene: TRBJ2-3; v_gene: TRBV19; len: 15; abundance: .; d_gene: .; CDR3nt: TGTGCCAGTAGTCCCTCGGTAGGGAGGACAGATACGCAGTATTTT; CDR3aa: CASSPSVGRTDTQYF
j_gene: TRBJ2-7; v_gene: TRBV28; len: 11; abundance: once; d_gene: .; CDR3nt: TGTGCCAGCAGTTTAGGCTACGAGCAGTACTTC; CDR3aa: CASSLGYEQYF
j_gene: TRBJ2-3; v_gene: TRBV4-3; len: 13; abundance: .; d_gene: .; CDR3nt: TGCGCCAGCAGCCAAGTCGGGATAGATACGCAGTATTTT; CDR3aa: CASSQVGIDTQYF
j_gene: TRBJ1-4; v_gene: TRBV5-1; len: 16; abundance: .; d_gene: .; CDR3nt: TGCGCCAGCAGCTTGGCCCCATTAGCAACTAATGAAAAACTGTTTTTT; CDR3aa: CASSLAPLATNEKLFF
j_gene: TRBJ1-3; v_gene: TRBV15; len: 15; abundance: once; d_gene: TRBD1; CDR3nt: TGTGCCACCAGCAGAGGACAGGGTAGTGGAAACACCATATATTTT; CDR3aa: CATSRGQGSGNTIYF
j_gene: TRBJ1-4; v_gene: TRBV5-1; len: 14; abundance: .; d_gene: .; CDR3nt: TGCGCCAGCTCACCGGGGGGCGAGGGTGAAAAACTGTTTTTT; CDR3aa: CASSPGGEGEKLFF
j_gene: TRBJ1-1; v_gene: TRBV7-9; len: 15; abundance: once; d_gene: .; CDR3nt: TGTGCCAGCAGAGCCACCCCGGGACAGAACACTGAAGCTTTCTTT; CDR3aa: CASRATPGQNTEAFF